This T cell receptor beta chain stems from a study of CD8+ T cells in alopecia areata (dated by TCRdb to 2017 to 2018). Concerning the study at large: The treated patients, all with moderate-to-severe alopecia areata, were enrolled in an open-label pilot trial of oral tofacitinib given at 5 to 10 mg twice daily. Patients stayed on tofacitinib for 6 to 18 months and then had 6 months of follow-up off drug so that delayed response and recurrence could be assessed. For the treated patients, the SALT score, which quantifies what percentage of scalp surface area is affected, served as the measure of disease severity. The study used high-throughput TCRbeta sequencing to examine T cell clonal expansion in alopecia areata, in both the C3H/HeJ mouse model and human patients. Scalp tissue and sorted CD4+ and CD8+ peripheral blood T cells from patchy and totalis/universalis alopecia areata patients and from healthy controls were covered by human TCRbeta sequencing. Patients on tofacitinib were biopsied at baseline and after 4 and 24 weeks of treatment, and several of the patients also had a later scalp biopsy. Clonality in the scalp was compared among normal scalp (n=4), patchy alopecia areata scalp (n=8), and alopecia totalis/universalis scalp (n=8). RNA was extracted with the PAXgene miRNA kit for fixed scalp, the miRNeasy kit for PBMCs, and the RNeasy kit for mouse skin. TCRbeta CDR3 regions were amplified by immunoSEQ multiplex PCR with 35 Vbeta forward and 13 Jbeta reverse primers. Points the paper makes about the study in general: The treated cohort was small, with a single nonresponder, so links between baseline CD8+ expansion and response need larger studies. Many expanded lesional clones persisted in scalp and blood during tofacitinib treatment, which may partly explain relapse after stopping treatment. Tofacitinib significantly decreased scalp clonality and the number of expanded CD8+ clones among the top 100 scalp clones. Compared with normal scalp, lesional scalp had higher clonality and more expanded CD8+ clones, particularly in alopecia totalis/universalis, a pattern that suggests antigenic drive. Shared TCR sequences between patients were less evident than in mice, which may be partly attributable to HLA diversity in the patient population. Unlike mouse skin, which is dominated by gammadelta T cells, normal human skin has resident alphabeta T cells that are also sequenced, and this complicates analysis of the scalp TCR repertoire.

The method behind the library was the immunoSEQ multiplex PCR assay. To provide template for TCR sequencing, every sample had RNA extracted and reverse transcribed into cDNA. SuperScript III was used for first-strand cDNA synthesis, primed with a 2:1 mix of oligo-dT and random hexamers. A synthetic immune receptor repertoire was used to assess amplification bias, and residual bias was removed computationally. Under the source paper's analysis protocol: Raw reads were preprocessed for error removal, and CDR3 was defined according to IMGT conventions as running from the conserved cysteine to phenylalanine. To get clonality, Shannon entropy was normalized by log2 of the number of productive unique TCRs and the result was subtracted from 1. Whether scalp clones were CD4 or CD8 was inferred by matching scalp TCRbeta sequences against CD4 and CD8 repertoires sorted from blood. The table was pulled from immuneACCESS by TCRdb, which kept in-frame rearrangements only. Such tables lose some clones; where checked, under half of the loss comes from unresolved V genes, and the rest has no known cause. The DNA was the basis for D and trimming; V, J and clone size are from that table. Within this sample are around 100,000 clones, with around three fifths of them counted one time only. The top ten clones comprise under 3.5% of the sample.

Interpreted using the paper, the time point label stands for: roughly 26 weeks on oral tofacitinib. Sample treatment or condition, as interpreted from the label and publication: oral pan-JAK inhibitor, 5-10 mg twice daily. Peripheral blood and lesional scalp punch biopsies were obtained from patients with alopecia areata. PBMCs were separated by density centrifugation and stained for CD3, CD4 and CD8, after which CD4+ and CD8+ T cells were sorted on a FACSAria. This clone was found a few times. This receptor's antigen is unknown. Base quality data are lacking; no much larger clone is found one base away. The germline ends are 13 bases apart after V is trimmed by 0 bases and J by 7 bases. The CDR3 holds 15 amino acids from the cysteine to the phenylalanine. Solely the CDR3 DNA is kept, with 45 bases framed from the first base. The germline V gene (reference sequence) yields GTSNPN for CDR1 and SVGIG for CDR2.

The sample consisted of CD4+ T cells sorted from blood, taken at week 24, from a patient treated with tofacitinib. This chain is built from TRBV30 and TRBJ1-6; the D region possibly corresponds to TRBD1 (5 bases align). The sequence was collected from a human donor with alopecia areata. The CDR3 reads CAWSVQGASNSPLHF. The sequenced DNA is TGTGCCTGGAGTGTACAAGGGGCCTCCAATTCACCCCTCCACTTT. The entire variable domain, with the stretches around the CDR3 drawn from the reference TRBV30 and TRBJ1-6 proteins, is SQTIHQWPATLVQPVGSPLSLECTVEGTSNPNLYWYRQAAGRGLQLLFYSVGIGQISSEVPQNLSASRPQDRQFILSSKKLLLSDSGFYLCAWSVQGASNSPLHFGNGTRLTVT.